This passage covers 16 T cell receptor beta chains from one sample sequenced in a study of blood T cell repertoires in COVID-19. Generated by immunoSEQ multiplex PCR, the TCRdb table keeps only in-frame clones and is missing some. Seen here are about 120,000 clones, 84% observed once, and the top ten hold over 3%. Sequenced material: PBMCs or T cells enriched from blood (not recorded which). These receptors were collected from a woman under 40 who had recovered from COVID-19.

The rearrangement joins TRBV6-4 to TRBJ2-3, with 7 bases identical to TRBD1. This CDR3 region has 14 residues. V shed 6 bases, J shed 5 bases, and the junction held 8 bases outside the gene matches. Germline V gene data show CDR1 as MRHNA and CDR2 as SNTAGT. The CDR3 region is CASSPTGAGDTQYF. The CDR3 coding sequence is TGTGCCAGCAGCCCTACAGGGGCCGGAGATACGCAGTATTTT.

This chain links TRBV18 with TRBJ2-1; 11 bases line up with TRBD2. The V and J ends lost 2 bases and 10 bases, in that order; junction bases with no gene match: 4. The CDR3 sequence is 14 residues long. The germline V gene has CDR1 KGHSH and CDR2 LQKENI. The CDR3 region has the DNA TGTGCCAGCTCACCAGTGTCTAGCGGGAGGGAGCAGTTCTTC. Translating gives CASSPVSSGREQFF.

The J gene is TRBJ1-2, the V gene TRBV7-9; 10 bases fit TRBD1. CDR3 length equals 14 residues. Germline V gene sequence: CDR1 SEHNR, CDR2 FQNEAQ (reference sequence). V shed 3 bases, J shed 4 bases, and the junction held 2 bases outside the gene matches. CDR3 sequence: CASSFRTGGYGYTF. CDR3 nucleotide sequence: TGTGCCAGCAGCTTCAGGACAGGGGGCTATGGCTACACCTTC.

The chain joins TRBV9 to TRBJ1-4; D gene unclear. With 1 base removed from V and 2 bases from J, the gap between germline ends came to 9 bases. This CDR3 has 15 amino acids. Germline CDR1 reads SGDLS; CDR2 reads YYNGEE. CDR3 sequence: CASSVRGKTNEKLFF. CDR3 in DNA: TGTGCCAGCAGCGTACGTGGCAAGACTAATGAAAAACTGTTTTTT.

This sequence joins TRBV2 and TRBJ2-1; 7 bases are shared with TRBD2. Trimming at V came to 5 bases and at J to 2 bases, leaving 3 bases not matched to a gene. This CDR3 has 14 amino acids. The V gene's germline CDR1 is SNHLY and CDR2 FYNNEI. The CDR3 coding sequence is TGTGCCAGCAGTCCGGGACTACCCTACAATGAGCAGTTCTTC. Protein sequence: CASSPGLPYNEQFF.

The V gene is TRBV29-1, the J gene TRBJ2-7, with D possibly being TRBD1 (5 bases). Trimming pared 6 bases from V and 5 bases from J, leaving 17 bases between. CDR3 length: 13 residues. In germline, CDR1 is SQVTM, CDR2 ANQGSEA. The CDR3 DNA sequence: TGCAGCGTCGCAGGGCTGGGGAAGAACGAGCAGTACTTC. It specifies CSVAGLGKNEQYF.

This CDR3 is CASSQASRTDTQYF. In DNA form, the CDR3 reads TGCGCCAGCAGCCAAGCAAGTCGGACAGATACGCAGTATTTT. The chain is built from TRBV4-1 and TRBJ2-3; D gene ambiguous. The CDR3 has 14 residues. Germline V gene lookup returns CDR1 MGHRA and CDR2 YSYEKL. Trimming took 1 base from V and 3 from J, leaving 8 bases between them.

V and J are TRBV7-7 and TRBJ2-5; 13 bases are shared with TRBD2. The ends lost 1 base at V and 5 bases at J; junction bases unmatched: 4. There are 16 residues in the CDR3. Per the germline V gene, CDR1 is SSHAT and CDR2 is FNYEAQ (reference sequence). The CDR3 DNA sequence: TGTGCCAGCAGCTTAGGACTAGCGGGAGGCAGGGAGACCCAGTACTTC. This translates into CASSLGLAGGRETQYF.

This clone was counted ten times or more. The chain carries TRBV6-2 or TRBV6-3 and TRBJ2-7; possibly TRBD2 for D (6 bases). The length of the CDR3 is 15 residues. CDR1 and CDR2 (germline): MNHEY, SVGEGT. With 1 base removed from V and 3 bases from J, the gap between germline ends came to 13 bases. The CDR3, as DNA: TGTGCCAGCAGTTACTTTAGCGGACGTAGCTACGAGCAGTACTTC. It specifies CASSYFSGRSYEQYF.

The V call is TRBV6-5, the J call TRBJ1-2; D unresolved. The CDR3 is 11 residues long. Trimming shortened V by 4 bases and J by 7 bases, and 7 bases separated the two germline ends. Germline CDR1 reads MNHEY; CDR2 reads SVGAGI. The CDR3 DNA is TGTGCCAGCAGTTCGATCGGTGGCTACACCTTC. Translating gives CASSSIGGYTF.

V gene TRBV9 combines with J gene TRBJ2-1; 9 nucleotides line up with TRBD1. J gave up 7 bases and V 3 bases, and 11 bases lay outside the gene matches. CDR3 size: 16 residues. Germline V gene sequence: CDR1 SGDLS, CDR2 YYNGEE. CDR3 sequence: CASSGWGQGSSNEQFF. The CDR3 region has the DNA TGTGCCAGCAGCGGTTGGGGACAGGGATCAAGTAATGAGCAGTTCTTC.

This clone was counted between two and nine times. CDR3 sequence (DNA): TGTGCCAGCAGAGGGACAGGGGGACGAGAAAAACTGTTTTTT. This gives the protein CASRGTGGREKLFF. V usage is TRBV2 and J usage is TRBJ1-4; TRBD1 agrees at 11 bases. Per germline, CDR1 SNHLY and CDR2 FYNNEI. This CDR3 region has 14 residues. Germline trimming cut 6 bases from V and 8 bases from J; bases unmatched to any gene: 5.

The chain's CDR3 is CASSPRTSVEQYF. The CDR3 nucleotides read TGTGCCAGCAGCCCCAGGACTAGCGTAGAGCAGTACTTC. V gene TRBV9 combines with J gene TRBJ2-7; 9 positions match TRBD2. V shed 4 bases, J shed 7 bases, and the junction held 6 bases outside the gene matches. The CDR3 runs to 13 residues. Germline lookup yields CDR1 SGDLS and CDR2 YYNGEE.

The chain uses TRBV9 and TRBJ1-6; tentatively, D is TRBD1 (6 bases). V lost 0 bases and J 7 bases, leaving 8 bases between the germline ends. Per germline, CDR1 SGDLS and CDR2 YYNGEE. The CDR3 totals 14 residues. CDR3 DNA: TGTGCCAGCAGCGTAGTCAGGGGAAATTCACCCCTCCACTTT. This encodes CASSVVRGNSPLHF.

This rearrangement joins TRBV7-2 to TRBJ2-5; tentative D call: TRBD2 (5 bases). Trimming took off 2 bases at V and 4 bases at J, with 8 bases between the two ends. The CDR3 is 13 amino acids. Germline V gives CDR1 SGHTA, CDR2 FQGNSA. CDR3 DNA: TGTGCCAGCAGCTTAACTAGTTTAGAGACCCAGTACTTC. Its translation: CASSLTSLETQYF.

The chain combines TRBV1 with TRBJ1-5; TRBD1, the table's D call, was not compared with the DNA. TRBV1 is marked as a pseudogene. This CDR3 is 17 amino acids long. CDR3 sequence reads: CTSSHPTGRGRNQPQHF. The CDR3 region has the DNA TGCACCAGCAGCCACCCAACGGGCAGGGGGCGGAATCAGCCCCAGCATTTT.